The sequence of this T cell receptor (beta chain) was determined in a study of blood T cell repertoires in COVID-19. Looking at the study overall: PBMCs, B-cell-depleted T cells, or T cells provided the cDNA or gDNA that made up the material.

All recovered Cohort 3 donors got two negative PCRs, got clearance, or saw symptom resolution. The protocol was immunoSEQ multiplex PCR, while the TCRdb copy is restricted to in-frame clones and leaves out a portion. The sample includes about 250,000 clones, over 75% of them seen just once. V lost 5 bases, J lost 1 base, and 12 bases lay in between. The germline V gene has CDR1 SGHRS and CDR2 YFSETQ. CDR3 length: 14 residues. Sequenced input: PBMCs or T cells enriched from blood (not recorded which). The rearrangement links TRBV5-1 to TRBJ1-1; tentative D call: TRBD1 (6 bases). The source of this sequence is a woman aged 18-35 years who had recovered from COVID-19. CDR3 in DNA: TGCGCCAGCAGTCGGGACACCCAGAACACTGAAGCTTTCTTT. Its translation is CASSRDTQNTEAFF. Full variable domain (outside the CDR3, taken from reference TRBV5-1 and TRBJ1-1): KAGVTQTPRYLIKTRGQQVTLSCSPISGHRSVSWYQQTPGQGLQFLFEYFSETQRNKGNFPGRFSGRQFSNSRSEMNVSTLELGDSALYLCASSRDTQNTEAFFGQGTRLTVV.